This T cell receptor (beta chain) was obtained from a study of T-cell reconstitution after alpha-beta-depleted transplantation in children. This clonotype occurred a few times. Its antigen is undetermined. Broader study findings: Alpha-beta T cells present about two months after transplant were reported to originate from several hundred expanded graft clones. One year after transplant, T-cell counts and diversity came mostly from newly produced T cells. It was surviving recipient T cells and thymic progenitors that gave some patients high TCRbeta diversity at day 60.

Preparing the TCRbeta library involved the use of unique molecular identifiers. TCRdb independently ran MiXCR on the PCR reads; one entry per CDR3 protein. In the table there are fewer than 85,000 distinct CDR3 sequences, roughly 15% of which are singletons. Trimming took 0 bases from V and 4 from J; bases not matched to a gene: 6. The CDR3 extends over 16 amino acids. Germline loops: CDR1 MNHEY, CDR2 SVGAGI. The sequence was collected from a male patient under 10 years old who had a stem cell transplant for acute lymphoblastic leukemia, so the T cells may come from the graft donor. This rearrangement joins TRBV6-5 to TRBJ2-5; 9 positions match TRBD2. Sequenced here: PBMCs, mostly from graft donor cells, sampled 180 days after TCRalphabeta/CD19-depleted stem cell transplant. The CDR3 loop is CASSYSRFSGGETQYF. In DNA, the CDR3 is TGTGCCAGCAGTTACTCCCGGTTTAGCGGGGGAGAGACCCAGTACTTC.